This TCR beta chain was captured by sequencing in a study of blood T cell repertoires in COVID-19. Some clones are missing from TCRdb's copy, which holds only in-frame ones; the method was immunoSEQ multiplex PCR. This table holds about 410,000 clones, about nine tenths found once. CDR1 is MNHNY, CDR2 SVGAGI, per germline (reference sequence). Trimming removed 5 bases at V and 8 bases at J, with 15 bases between. The length of the CDR3 is 14 residues. This clone was counted a single time. The chain uses TRBV6-6 and TRBJ1-4; D unclear. The source of this sequence is a middle-aged woman with COVID-19, enrolled during active disease. Specimen: peripheral blood. For the CDR3, the DNA is TGTGCCAGCAGTCTGACCTCCCTGAGGGAAAAACTGTTTTTT. Translated: CASSLTSLREKLFF.